The 27 T cell receptor beta chains in this list originate from one sample, sequenced in a study of post-analysis software for immune sequencing data. The TCR beta cDNA libraries contained unique molecular identifiers. TCRdb passed the PCR reads through MiXCR, listing each CDR3 protein once. The table records around 150,000 distinct CDR3 sequences, 36% of them present only once. Material: blood, obtained after autologous hematopoietic stem cell transplantation. These receptors originate from a girl aged 10-17 years with multiple sclerosis.

The sample holds a few counts of this clonotype. This chain joins TRBV27 and TRBJ2-1, with D perhaps matching TRBD2 (6 bases). The germline V gene encodes CDR1 MNHEY and CDR2 SMNVEV (reference sequence). The CDR3 is made up of 14 amino acids. V was trimmed by 8 bases and J by 0 bases, leaving 11 bases between them. The CDR3 region has the DNA TGTGCCAGCGTGCGGGGCGGCTCCTACAATGAGCAGTTCTTC. Protein product: CASVRGGSYNEQFF.

This clonotype has more than one count but fewer than ten. V is TRBV14 and J is TRBJ2-7; possibly TRBD1 or TRBD2 for D (5 bases each). CDR1 and CDR2 from the germline V gene are SGHDN and FVKESK. V was shortened by 7 bases and J by 2 bases, with 12 bases between the two germline ends. This CDR3 spans 13 amino acids. For the CDR3, the DNA is TGTGCCAGCAAAGGGACGATGACCTACGAGCAGTACTTC. It specifies CASKGTMTYEQYF. Together with reference TRBV14 and TRBJ2-7, the CDR3 gives the full variable domain: EAGVTQFPSHSVIEKGQTVTLRCDPISGHDNLYWYRRVMGKEIKFLLHFVKESKQDESGMPNNRFLAERTGGTYSTLKVQPAELEDSGVYFCASKGTMTYEQYFGPGTRLTVT.

CDR3 sequence (DNA): TGTGCCAGCTCACCACCGGCGCTTTGGAGGGGGGGAGAGACCCAGTACTTC. Translated, it gives CASSPPALWRGGETQYF. This chain uses TRBV18 with TRBJ2-5, with TRBD2 as a possible D gene (7 bases). Germline CDR1 and CDR2: KGHSH and LQKENI. The V end was cut by 0 bases, the J end by 4 bases, with 18 bases between. The CDR3 extends over 17 amino acids.

The chain links TRBV14 to TRBJ1-3, with D perhaps TRBD1 (5 bases). Per the germline V gene, CDR1 is SGHDN and CDR2 is FVKESK. CDR3 length: 16 amino acids. V lost 1 base, J lost 4 bases, and 14 bases lay in between. This chain's CDR3 is CASSQVGQGSGNTIYF. As DNA, the CDR3 is TGTGCCAGCAGCCAAGTGGGGCAGGGATCCGGAAACACCATATATTTT.

This sequence joins TRBV23-1 and TRBJ1-2, with a weak D call TRBD1 (6 bases). TRBV23-1 is annotated as an ORF whose role is uncertain. This CDR3 is built from 15 residues. V was pared by 1 base and J by 5 bases, with 14 bases between. The CDR3 nucleotides are TGCGCCAGCAGTCAATGTGGGGGAAGGGGGTATGGCTACACCTTC. Translation gives CASSQCGGRGYGYTF.

Turning to this clonotype: One end of the junction is discordant with germline, which a read error may explain. The chain has TRBV15 and TRBJ1-1; D uncertain. This CDR3 comprises 14 residues. Germline assignment: CDR1 LNHNV and CDR2 YYDKDF (reference sequence). CDR3 in DNA: TGTGCCACCAGCAGAGTTCAGGAGAACACCGAAGCTTTCTTT. Translating it yields CATSRVQENTEAFF.

This clonotype was recorded many times. V gene TRBV28 combines with J gene TRBJ1-2; D is undetermined. This CDR3 comprises 14 residues. Trimming removed 7 bases at V and 5 bases at J, with 17 bases between. Looked up from germline, CDR1 is MDHEN and CDR2 is SYDVKM. The CDR3, as DNA: TGTGCCAGCATTGGAGTTTCATTTCTGTATGGCTACACCTTC. Its protein is CASIGVSFLYGYTF.

The V and J genes are TRBV5-5 and TRBJ2-6; a weak D match, TRBD1 (7 bases). V lost 5 bases, J lost 0 bases, and 15 bases lay in between. CDR1 SGHKS and CDR2 YYEKEE come from the germline V gene (reference sequence). CDR3 size: 17 residues. CDR3 DNA sequence: TGTGCCAGCAGTCAGGGGGGCAGTCCCTCTGGGGCCAACGTCCTGACTTTC. This encodes CASSQGGSPSGANVLTF.

V is TRBV20-1 and J is TRBJ1-1; no definite D call. The germline gives CDR1 DFQATT, CDR2 SNEGSKA (reference sequence). CDR3 length: 11 residues. V was shortened by 8 bases and J by 4 bases, with 11 bases between the two germline ends. CDR3 sequence (DNA): TGCAGTCCGCGGGCTGGCACTGAAGCTTTCTTT. This gives the protein CSPRAGTEAFF.

A few counts support this clonotype. V is TRBV20-1 and J is TRBJ2-7, with D hard to call. V dropped 4 bases and J dropped 6 bases, with 10 bases sitting between them. Germline CDR1 reads DFQATT; CDR2 reads SNEGSKA (reference sequence). The CDR3 has 11 residues. CDR3 DNA: TGCAGTGCTACCACTCTTCGCGAGCAGTACTTC. This translates into CSATTLREQYF.

In its sample, this clonotype was seen once. This chain links TRBV7-2 with TRBJ2-1, with 12 bases matching TRBD2. CDR3 size: 15 residues. Trimming removed 3 bases from V and 10 bases from J; junction bases left unmatched: 7. Per germline, CDR1 SGHTA and CDR2 FQGNSA. CDR3 nucleotide sequence: TGTGCCAGCAGCTTGACTAGCGGGAGTATATGGGAGCAGTTCTTC. Protein: CASSLTSGSIWEQFF.

This chain uses TRBV11-2 with TRBJ2-3, with 11 bases identical to TRBD1. Losses at the gene ends were 5 bases for V and 4 bases for J; bases not matched to a gene: 5. The germline V gene has CDR1 SGHAT and CDR2 FQNNGV. This CDR3 spans 15 amino acids. The CDR3: CASSPDRGRADTQYF. The CDR3 DNA reads TGTGCCAGCAGCCCGGACAGGGGGCGCGCAGATACGCAGTATTTT.

This chain joins TRBV4-3 and TRBJ2-1; TRBD2 agrees at 9 bases. The germline CDR1 and CDR2 sequences are LGHNA and YSLEER. The CDR3 runs 23 residues. Losses at the gene ends were 0 bases for V and 0 bases for J; bases not matched to a gene: 21. The CDR3 DNA reads TGCGCCAGCAGCCAAGATTCACCGAATTTGGCGGGAGGGAATCCTCGCTCCTACAATGAGCAGTTCTTC. Encoded protein: CASSQDSPNLAGGNPRSYNEQFF.

V is TRBV7-2 and J is TRBJ2-5; D is uncertain. The length of the CDR3 is 18 residues. The V end was cut by 3 bases, the J end by 2 bases, with 22 bases between. Germline assignment: CDR1 SGHTA and CDR2 FQGNSA. This chain's CDR3 is CASSLGYRAVNEQETQYF. CDR3 sequence (DNA): TGTGCCAGCAGCTTGGGGTACCGGGCAGTGAACGAGCAAGAGACCCAGTACTTC.

This clonotype has a handful of counts. The DNA for the CDR3 is TGTGCCACCAGCAGAGATCTGGCAGGGGGACGCTACACCTTC. Its protein product is CATSRDLAGGRYTF. V and J are TRBV15 and TRBJ1-2; 7 nucleotides match TRBD1. CDR3 size: 14 residues. Germline V gene data show CDR1 as LNHNV and CDR2 as YYDKDF (reference sequence). The V gene end was trimmed by 0 bases and the J gene end by 9 bases; junction bases not matched to a gene: 7.

Details on this clonotype: A read error may account for a junction end that differs from germline. The chain couples TRBV20-1 to TRBJ2-1; D is unclear. The CDR3 spans 14 residues. Germline CDR1 and CDR2: DFQATT and SNEGSKA (reference sequence). In DNA, the CDR3 is TGCAGTGCGCCGGACCCGATCTCCTACAACGAGCAGTTCTTC. Amino acids: CSAPDPISYNEQFF.

This clonotype was observed at least ten times. The chain uses TRBV2 and TRBJ2-1; a weak D match, TRBD1 (6 bases). The germline V and J ends were trimmed by 7 bases and 6 bases, with 13 bases remaining between them. This CDR3 contains 13 residues. Germline V gene lookup returns CDR1 SNHLY and CDR2 FYNNEI. CDR3 DNA sequence: TGTGCCAGCATCGCAGGGGATTCCAATGAGCAGTTCTTC. Its protein product is CASIAGDSNEQFF.

V usage is TRBV24-1 and J usage is TRBJ2-1, with D possibly matching TRBD1 (6 bases). Germline V gives CDR1 KGHDR, CDR2 SFDVKD. V was cut by 5 bases and J by 10 bases, with 11 bases left in between. CDR3 length equals 12 residues. Here the CDR3 reads CATSAQDREQFF. The CDR3 region has the DNA TGTGCCACCAGTGCCCAAGACAGGGAGCAGTTCTTC.

Many counts were recorded for this clonotype. J is TRBJ2-7 and V is TRBV29-1; 10 nucleotides align to TRBD1. V lost 1 base to trimming and J lost 6 bases; unmatched junction nucleotides: 9. CDR3 length equals 15 residues. Germline CDR1 reads SQVTM; CDR2 reads ANQGSEA. CDR3 sequence: CSVEVVGQGNAEQYF. In DNA, the CDR3 is TGCAGCGTTGAAGTTGTGGGACAGGGGAATGCCGAGCAGTACTTC.

This clonotype was seen a few times. The chain combines TRBV7-8 with TRBJ2-3; the D is unclear. The CDR3 runs to 15 residues. Trimming shortened V by 2 bases and J by 2 bases, and 11 bases separated the two germline ends. CDR1 and CDR2 (germline): SGHVS, FQNEAQ. CDR3 region: CASSLWRTYTDTQYF. CDR3 nucleotide sequence: TGTGCCAGCAGCTTATGGCGAACTTACACAGATACGCAGTATTTT.

This chain links TRBV6-2 or TRBV6-3 with TRBJ2-1; unclear D gene. This CDR3 contains 12 residues. Trimming removed 10 bases at V and 8 bases at J, with 15 bases between. Germline CDR1 reads MNHEY; CDR2 reads SVGEGT. CDR3 DNA: TGTGCCACAAGTCCATTCGTGGATGAGCAGTTCTTC. Translated, it gives CATSPFVDEQFF.

This clonotype came up a few times. This sequence joins TRBV2 and TRBJ2-2; TRBD2 matches at 11 bases. With 7 bases clipped from V and 3 bases from J, the junction kept 4 bases outside the gene matches. The CDR3 runs 15 residues. The germline gives CDR1 SNHLY, CDR2 FYNNEI. The CDR3 DNA reads as TGTGCCAGCAAGCAACTAGCGGGAGACACCGGGGAGCTGTTTTTT. Translated, it gives CASKQLAGDTGELFF.

This clonotype appeared many times. The V gene is TRBV7-6, the J gene TRBJ2-6; maybe TRBD1 (5 bases). V gave up 4 bases and J gave up 1 base, with 20 bases separating them. Per germline, CDR1 SGHVS and CDR2 FNYEAQ. This CDR3 region has 19 residues. CDR3 in amino acids: CASSSIRQGTGSGANVLTF. Here the CDR3 DNA reads TGTGCCAGCAGCTCCATCCGCCAGGGAACTGGGTCTGGGGCCAACGTCCTGACTTTC.

J is TRBJ1-5 and V is TRBV9; tentatively, D is TRBD1 (6 bases). Per germline, CDR1 SGDLS and CDR2 YYNGEE. The CDR3 loop spans 16 amino acids. Between the trimmed V and J ends, which lost 3 bases and 4 bases, there was a span of 17 bases. Written as DNA, the CDR3 is TGTGCCAGCAGCGGAGGAGGCCCAGGGGAGAATCAGCCCCAGCATTTT. This encodes CASSGGGPGENQPQHF. Together with reference TRBV9 and TRBJ1-5, the CDR3 gives the full variable domain: DSGVTQTPKHLITATGQRVTLRCSPRSGDLSVYWYQQSLDQGLQFLIQYYNGEERAKGNILERFSAQQFPDLHSELNLSSLELGDSALYFCASSGGGPGENQPQHFGDGTRLSIL.

This rearrangement joins TRBV4-1 to TRBJ1-4; D is possibly TRBD1 (6 bases). The CDR3 spans 16 residues. Germline CDR1 reads MGHRA; CDR2 reads YSYEKL. Trimming took 0 bases from V and 7 from J, leaving 15 bases between them. CDR3 in DNA: TGCGCCAGCAGCCAAGAAGAGGGGGTGCGAGGTGAAAAACTGTTTTTT. It encodes CASSQEEGVRGEKLFF.

This clonotype was seen more than once but under ten times. The rearrangement links TRBV7-8 to TRBJ2-3; D is unclear. V was shortened by 4 bases and J by 4 bases, with 12 bases between the two germline ends. The CDR3 has 14 residues. The V gene's germline CDR1 is SGHVS and CDR2 FQNEAQ. In nucleotides, the CDR3 is TGTGCCAGCAGCTCTGGTAGACCCGCAGATACGCAGTATTTT. Translation: CASSSGRPADTQYF.

The chain combines TRBV18 with TRBJ2-3; no reliable D call. This CDR3 has 15 amino acids. Germline CDR1 is KGHSH and CDR2 is LQKENI. V shed 3 bases and J shed 0 bases, with 10 bases lying between them. The CDR3 here is CASSPSQPSTDTQYF. The CDR3 DNA is TGTGCCAGCTCACCGTCGCAGCCTAGCACAGATACGCAGTATTTT.